The entry that follows covers one T cell receptor (beta chain) sequence. Its antigen is unidentified. Clones were read by immunoSEQ multiplex PCR, and TCRdb kept only the in-frame ones, dropping some. The table lists 2,500 to 3,500 clones, about 76% of them singletons. CDR1 and CDR2 (germline): SGHRS, YFSETQ. The CDR3 runs 16 residues. V lost 4 bases and J lost 3; bases outside the gene matches: 4. This entry belongs to a study of T cells after posttransplantation cyclophosphamide. Busulfan-fludarabine conditioning, marrow transplant, and cyclophosphamide on days +3 and +4 were administered. The study, taken as a whole, reports: Blood and skin or GI T cell repertoires showed limited TRB overlap.

The source is a male patient aged 55 to 69 who received an allogeneic stem cell transplant from a related donor and was CMV-positive. Some T cells could come from the graft donor. The chain recombines TRBV5-1 with TRBJ2-6; TRBD2 aligns across 10 bases. The specimen comprised PBMCs, sampled 188 days after allogeneic stem cell transplant with posttransplant cyclophosphamide. CDR3: CASSPSGGGGANVLTF. CDR3 nucleotides: TGCGCCAGCAGCCCTAGCGGGGGTGGTGGGGCCAACGTCCTGACTTTC.